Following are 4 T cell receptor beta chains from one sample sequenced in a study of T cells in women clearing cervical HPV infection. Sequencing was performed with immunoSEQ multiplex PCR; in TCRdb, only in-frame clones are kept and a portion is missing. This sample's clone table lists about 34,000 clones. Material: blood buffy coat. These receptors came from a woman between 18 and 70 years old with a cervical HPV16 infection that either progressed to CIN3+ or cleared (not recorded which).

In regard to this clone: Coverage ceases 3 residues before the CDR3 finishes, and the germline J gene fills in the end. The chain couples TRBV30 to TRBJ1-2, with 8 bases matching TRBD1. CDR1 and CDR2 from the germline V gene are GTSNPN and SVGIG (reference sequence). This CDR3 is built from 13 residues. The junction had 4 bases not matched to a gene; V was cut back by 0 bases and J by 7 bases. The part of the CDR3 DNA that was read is TGTGCCTGGAGTGTACCGGACAGGGCTGGC. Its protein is CAWSVPDRAG. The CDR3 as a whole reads CAWSVPDRAGYTF.

The CDR3 reads CSARDRDRGRTGELFF. The covered CDR3 bases are TGCAGTGCTAGGGACCGGGACAGGGGGCGGACCGGGGAG. This chain connects TRBV20-1 to TRBJ2-2, with 12 bases fitting TRBD1. The sequence runs out 3 residues before the end of the CDR3; the remainder is reconstructed from the germline J gene. The CDR3 is 16 residues long. The V gene's germline CDR1 is DFQATT and CDR2 SNEGSKA (reference sequence). The V and J ends lost 3 bases and 5 bases, in that order; junction bases with no gene match: 7.

The DNA read from the CDR3 is TGTGCCAGCAGCTTAGCGAGGGGTCAGCCC. As protein: CASSLARGQP. The whole CDR3 sequence is CASSLARGQPQHF. The chain links TRBV7-2 to TRBJ1-5; possibly TRBD1 for D (5 bases). The read halts 3 residues ahead of the CDR3 end, with the missing end drawn from the germline J gene. The CDR3 runs 13 residues. Germline CDR1 SGHTA, CDR2 FQGNSA. V gave up 0 bases and J gave up 6 bases, with 6 bases separating them.

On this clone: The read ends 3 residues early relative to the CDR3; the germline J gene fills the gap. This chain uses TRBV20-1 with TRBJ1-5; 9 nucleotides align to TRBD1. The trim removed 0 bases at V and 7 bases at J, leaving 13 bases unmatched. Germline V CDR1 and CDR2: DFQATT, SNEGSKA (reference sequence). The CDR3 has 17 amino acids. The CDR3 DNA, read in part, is TGCAGTGCTAGAGATCTAGGGGGACAGGGCGGAAGCCAGCCC. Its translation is CSARDLGGQGGSQP. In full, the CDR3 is CSARDLGGQGGSQPQHF.